The sequence of this TCR beta chain was determined in a study of blood T cell repertoires in COVID-19. The length of the CDR3 is 15 residues. Trimming removed 5 bases at V and 7 bases at J, with 21 bases between. Per the germline V gene, CDR1 is KGHSH and CDR2 is LQKENI. Some clones are missing from TCRdb's copy, which holds only in-frame ones; the method was immunoSEQ multiplex PCR. The data show 200,000 to 250,000 clones, 70% to 90% seen once. Sequencing was done on a sample of peripheral blood. The chain links TRBV18 to TRBJ2-7; D may be TRBD1 (6 bases). The TCR originated in a human donor in a cohort sampled during active COVID-19. The CDR3 region is CASSADGGAQREQYF. The DNA of the CDR3 is TGTGCCAGCTCAGCCGATGGGGGCGCCCAGCGGGAGCAGTACTTC. The whole variable domain, filled in from reference TRBV18 and TRBJ2-7, reads NAGVMQNPRHLVRRRGQEARLRCSPMKGHSHVYWYRQLPEEGLKFMVYLQKENIIDESGMPKERFSAEFPKEGPSILRIQQVVRGDSAAYFCASSADGGAQREQYFGPGTRLTVT.